This TCR beta chain stems from a study of PD-1 blockade in classical Hodgkin lymphoma. CDR1 SEHNR and CDR2 FQNEAQ come from the germline V gene (reference sequence). The V gene lost 3 bases and the J gene lost 4 bases, with 11 bases spanning the gap. The CDR3 has 14 amino acids. This table comes from immunoSEQ multiplex PCR, and its TCRdb copy is limited to in-frame clones, with some not included. Here the sample spans about 85,000 clones, around 90% being singletons. All the patients suffered relapse after autologous stem cell transplantation, and brentuximab vedotin exposure differed. The receptor was isolated from a human donor with classical Hodgkin lymphoma. The J gene is TRBJ2-3, the V gene TRBV7-9, with D perhaps matching TRBD2 (6 bases). This material consisted of peripheral blood mononuclear cells (PBMCs), taken before the second cycle of nivolumab. CDR3 in DNA: TGTGCCAGCAGCTTTTTGGGAGGCGCAGATACGCAGTATTTT. Amino acid sequence: CASSFLGGADTQYF.